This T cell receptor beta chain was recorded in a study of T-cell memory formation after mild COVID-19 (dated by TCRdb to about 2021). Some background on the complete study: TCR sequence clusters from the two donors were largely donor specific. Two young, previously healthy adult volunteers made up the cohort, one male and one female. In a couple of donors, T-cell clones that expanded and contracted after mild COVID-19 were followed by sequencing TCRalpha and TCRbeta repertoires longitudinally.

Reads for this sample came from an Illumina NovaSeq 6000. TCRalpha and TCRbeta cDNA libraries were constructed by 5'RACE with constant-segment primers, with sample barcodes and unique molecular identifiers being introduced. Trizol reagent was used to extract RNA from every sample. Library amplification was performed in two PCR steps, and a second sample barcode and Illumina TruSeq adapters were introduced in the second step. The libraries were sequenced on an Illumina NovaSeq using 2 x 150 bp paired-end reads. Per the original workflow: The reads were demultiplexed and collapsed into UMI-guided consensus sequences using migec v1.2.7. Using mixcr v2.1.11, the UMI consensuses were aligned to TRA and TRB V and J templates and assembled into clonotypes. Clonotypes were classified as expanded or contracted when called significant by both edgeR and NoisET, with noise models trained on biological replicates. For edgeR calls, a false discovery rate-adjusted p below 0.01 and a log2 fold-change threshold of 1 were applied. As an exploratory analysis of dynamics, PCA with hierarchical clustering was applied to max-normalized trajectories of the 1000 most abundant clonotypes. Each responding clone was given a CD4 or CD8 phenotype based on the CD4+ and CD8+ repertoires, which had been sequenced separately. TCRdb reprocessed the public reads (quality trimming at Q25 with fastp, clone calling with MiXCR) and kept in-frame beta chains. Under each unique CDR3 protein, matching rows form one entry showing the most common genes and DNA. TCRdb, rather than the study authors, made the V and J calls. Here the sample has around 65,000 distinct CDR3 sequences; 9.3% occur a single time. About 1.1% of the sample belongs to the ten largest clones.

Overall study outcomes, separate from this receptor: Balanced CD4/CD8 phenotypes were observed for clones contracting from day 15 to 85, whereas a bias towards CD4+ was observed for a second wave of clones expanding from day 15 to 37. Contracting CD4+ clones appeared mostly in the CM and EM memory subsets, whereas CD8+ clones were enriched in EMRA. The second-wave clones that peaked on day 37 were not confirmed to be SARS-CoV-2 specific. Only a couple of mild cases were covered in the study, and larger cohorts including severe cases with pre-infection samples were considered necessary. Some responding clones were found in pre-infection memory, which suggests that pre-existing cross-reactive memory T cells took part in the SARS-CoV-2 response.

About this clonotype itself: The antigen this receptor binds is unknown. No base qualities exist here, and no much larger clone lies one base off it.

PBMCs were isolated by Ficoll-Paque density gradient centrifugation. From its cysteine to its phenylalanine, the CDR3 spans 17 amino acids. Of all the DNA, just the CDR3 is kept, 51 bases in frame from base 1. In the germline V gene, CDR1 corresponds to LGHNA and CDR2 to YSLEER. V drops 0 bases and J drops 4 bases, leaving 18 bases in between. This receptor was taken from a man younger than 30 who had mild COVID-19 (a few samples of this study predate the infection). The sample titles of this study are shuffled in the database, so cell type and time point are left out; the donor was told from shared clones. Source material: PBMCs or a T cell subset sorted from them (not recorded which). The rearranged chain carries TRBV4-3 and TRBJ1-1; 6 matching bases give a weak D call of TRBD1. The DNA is TGCGCCAGCAGCCAAGAACATCTGGCTTCCAGGGGCACTGAAGCTTTCTTT. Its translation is CASSQEHLASRGTEAFF.